This T cell receptor beta chain was captured in a study of CDR3 diversity in severe acne. In TCRdb, the PCR reads were re-called with MiXCR into one record per CDR3 protein. The sample includes around 100,000 distinct CDR3 sequences, 51% of them seen just once. Germline-derived CDR1 and CDR2 are SGHKS and YYEKEE (reference sequence). This CDR3 is built from 14 residues. V was cut by 4 bases and J by 6 bases, with 13 bases left in between. Remarks on this clonotype: Without the conserved terminal phenylalanine or tryptophan, this CDR3 likely stems from a read error.

The V and J genes are TRBV5-5 and TRBJ1-4, with D unclear. The sample consisted of blood. This receptor was taken from a male donor with acne. The CDR3 DNA reads as TGTGCCAGCAGCCGGGCCTCGGAGGATGAAAAACTGTTTTAT. Translated: CASSRASEDEKLFY.